The 9 T cell receptor beta chains below were found in one sample sequenced in a study of technical replicates of blood from a handful of donors. The protocol was immunoSEQ multiplex PCR, while the TCRdb copy is restricted to in-frame clones and leaves out a portion. The sample lists 95,000 to 100,000 clones; around 95% were seen once. Sequencing was carried out using T cells isolated from PBMCs. The receptors stem from a human donor in good health.

The chain employs TRBV2 and TRBJ2-2, with unresolved D. The CDR3 is made up of 13 amino acids. The V gene's germline CDR1 is SNHLY and CDR2 FYNNEI. The V gene lost 3 bases and the J gene lost 5 bases, with 7 bases spanning the gap. DNA of the CDR3: TGTGCCAGCAGTGACCGGTTGACCGGGGAGCTGTTTTTT. Translation gives CASSDRLTGELFF.

V usage is TRBV7-9 and J usage is TRBJ1-1, with 7 bases that match TRBD1. V was pared by 1 base and J by 1 base, with 0 bases of the junction left unmatched. Germline CDR1 is SEHNR and CDR2 is FQNEAQ (reference sequence). The CDR3 length is 14 residues. The CDR3 DNA follows: TGTGCCAGCAGCTTAGGACAGGGGAACACTGAAGCTTTCTTT. This translates into CASSLGQGNTEAFF.

This clone was recorded only once. This chain connects TRBV7-9 to TRBJ1-2; 12 bases are shared with TRBD1. Germline V lookup: CDR1 SEHNR, CDR2 FQNEAQ (reference sequence). There are 13 residues in the CDR3. V lost 6 bases and J lost 7; bases outside the gene matches: 3. CDR3 residues: CASRGQGAPGYTF. CDR3 in DNA: TGTGCCAGCAGGGGACAGGGGGCGCCTGGCTACACCTTC.

V is TRBV7-9 and J is TRBJ2-2; TRBD2 agrees at 7 bases. This CDR3 is built from 17 residues. Germline values: CDR1 SEHNR, CDR2 FQNEAQ (reference sequence). V lost 5 bases to trimming and J lost 1 base; unmatched junction nucleotides: 10. CDR3 amino acids: CASSLLAWGMNTGELFF. The DNA for the CDR3 is TGTGCCAGCAGCCTACTAGCGTGGGGGATGAACACCGGGGAGCTGTTTTTT. The full variable domain, with the rest looked up from reference TRBV7-9 and TRBJ2-2, is DTGVSQNPRHKITKRGQNVTFRCDPISEHNRLYWYRQTLGQGPEFLTYFQNEAQLEKSRLLSDRFSAERPKGSFSTLEIQRTEQGDSAMYLCASSLLAWGMNTGELFFGEGSRLTVL.

This chain connects TRBV30 to TRBJ1-2, with 7 positions matching TRBD1. CDR3 length: 14 amino acids. Germline CDR1 GTSNPN, CDR2 SVGIG (reference sequence). With V trimmed by 3 bases and J by 4 bases, 8 bases remained unmatched. The CDR3 sequence is CAWSSTGDLYGYTF. The DNA of the CDR3 is TGTGCCTGGAGCTCTACAGGGGACCTCTATGGCTACACCTTC.

V usage is TRBV28 and J usage is TRBJ1-2; D remains ambiguous. Deletions cut 4 bases from V and 2 bases from J, with 14 bases between. CDR1 and CDR2 from the germline V gene are MDHEN and SYDVKM. The CDR3 has 15 amino acids. The CDR3, as DNA: TGTGCCAGCAGTTACCGAGGGCCGTTGAACTATGGCTACACCTTC. It specifies CASSYRGPLNYGYTF.

The genes are TRBV30 and TRBJ1-5; D remains ambiguous. The germline V and J ends were trimmed by 5 bases and 7 bases, with 18 bases remaining between them. Per germline, CDR1 GTSNPN and CDR2 SVGIG (reference sequence). CDR3 length equals 14 residues. Here the CDR3 DNA reads TGTGCCTGGGCTTCTGGAGACTGGCAACAGCCCCAGCATTTT. Its translation is CAWASGDWQQPQHF. Full variable domain (missing parts from reference TRBV30 and TRBJ1-5): SQTIHQWPATLVQPVGSPLSLECTVEGTSNPNLYWYRQAAGRGLQLLFYSVGIGQISSEVPQNLSASRPQDRQFILSSKKLLLSDSGFYLCAWASGDWQQPQHFGDGTRLSIL.

The chain couples TRBV19 to TRBJ2-5; 11 nucleotides align to TRBD2. The CDR3 spans 14 residues. The ends lost 9 bases at V and 5 bases at J; junction bases unmatched: 8. Germline lookup yields CDR1 LNHDA and CDR2 SQIVND (reference sequence). Here the CDR3 DNA reads TGTGCCAGACCCCGCATAGCGGGGGGGGAGACCCAGTACTTC. Its translation: CARPRIAGGETQYF.

This chain joins TRBV25-1 and TRBJ1-2, with unresolved D. The V end was cut by 4 bases, the J end by 1 base, with 7 bases between. Germline V gene data show CDR1 as MGHDK and CDR2 as SYGVNS. This CDR3 region has 13 residues. The CDR3, as DNA: TGTGCCAGCAGTGCAACATTTAACTATGGCTACACCTTC. Its translation is CASSATFNYGYTF.